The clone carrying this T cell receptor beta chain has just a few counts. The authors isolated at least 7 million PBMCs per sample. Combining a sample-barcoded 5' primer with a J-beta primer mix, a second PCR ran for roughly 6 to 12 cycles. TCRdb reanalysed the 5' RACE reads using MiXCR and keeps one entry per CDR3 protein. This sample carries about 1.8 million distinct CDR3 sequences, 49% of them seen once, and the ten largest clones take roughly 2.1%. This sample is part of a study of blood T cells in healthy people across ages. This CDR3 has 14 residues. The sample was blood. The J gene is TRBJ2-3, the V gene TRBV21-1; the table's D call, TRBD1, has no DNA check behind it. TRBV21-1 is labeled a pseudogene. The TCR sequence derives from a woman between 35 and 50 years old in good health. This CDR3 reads CASETGMSTDTQYF. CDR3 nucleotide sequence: TGTGCCAGCGAAACAGGGATGAGCACAGATACGCAGTATTTT.